A single sample gave rise to the 15 T cell receptor beta chains below, sequenced in a study of vaccination effects on CD4 cells after COVID-19. Assay used: immunoSEQ multiplex PCR; TCRdb lists only in-frame clones, some missing. The sample holds approximately 50,000 clones; about four fifths are singletons and the top ten take 5% to 7%. No antigen has been identified for these receptors. Peptide-pool stimulation followed by sequencing identified expanded antigen-specific CD4+ clonotypes in the ViraFEST assay. Following 10 days of culture, CD4+ T cells were isolated. Prior SARS-CoV-2 infection was absent in the vaccine recipients, as shown by negative nucleocapsid antibodies. The sample was CD4+ T cells from PBMCs cultured with HCoV-OC43 spike peptides, taken before COVID-19 vaccination. The subset here: HCoV-OC43 spike overlapping peptide pool stimulation. The source of these receptors is a human donor who received a COVID-19 vaccine.

The rearrangement links TRBV6-5 to TRBJ2-1; D unclear. Trimming left V 7 bases short and J 0 bases short, with 13 bases between. The germline V gene encodes CDR1 MNHEY and CDR2 SVGAGI. This CDR3 spans 15 amino acids. The CDR3 DNA sequence: TGTGCCAGCATCCTCCAACGAAGCTCCTACAATGAGCAGTTCTTC. Translation gives CASILQRSSYNEQFF.

The chain couples TRBV7-9 to TRBJ1-2, with 7 bases identical to TRBD1. Trimming cost V 7 bases and J 7 bases; bases outside gene matches: 6. This CDR3 comprises 12 residues. Germline V gene lookup returns CDR1 SEHNR and CDR2 FQNEAQ (reference sequence). CDR3: CASNRQGAGYTF. In DNA, the CDR3 is TGTGCCAGCAACAGACAGGGTGCTGGCTACACCTTC.

J is TRBJ1-3 and V is TRBV18; TRBD1 matches at 8 bases. The V gene's germline CDR1 is KGHSH and CDR2 LQKENI. The CDR3 sequence is 14 residues long. With V trimmed by 3 bases and J by 7 bases, 5 bases remained unmatched. The CDR3 is CASSPQTGDNTIYF. The CDR3 coding sequence is TGTGCCAGCTCACCGCAGACAGGGGACAACACCATATATTTT.

The V gene is TRBV5-5, the J gene TRBJ1-6; the D gene is possibly TRBD1 (6 bases). Trimming removed 0 bases at V and 4 bases at J, with 8 bases between. Germline CDR1 reads SGHKS; CDR2 reads YYEKEE (reference sequence). This CDR3 region has 15 residues. The CDR3 DNA follows: TGTGCCAGCAGCTTGGGGACAGAATATAATTCACCCCTCCACTTT. It yields the protein CASSLGTEYNSPLHF.

The rearrangement links TRBV5-1 to TRBJ1-2, with 8 nucleotides matching TRBD1. Unmatched junction bases numbered 2, after V lost 0 bases and J lost 4 bases. The CDR3 spans 14 residues. Germline CDR1 is SGHRS and CDR2 is YFSETQ. The DNA for the CDR3 is TGCGCCAGCAGCTTGGGGACAGGGACCTATGGCTACACCTTC. It encodes CASSLGTGTYGYTF.

The rearrangement links TRBV12-5 to TRBJ1-1; D remains ambiguous. Germline CDR1 and CDR2: LGHNT and FRNRAP. The V gene lost 1 base and the J gene lost 1 base, with 4 bases spanning the gap. CDR3 length: 13 residues. The CDR3 sequence is CASGLGQNTEAFF. In DNA form, the CDR3 reads TGTGCTAGTGGTTTGGGACAGAACACTGAAGCTTTCTTT.

The CDR3 DNA reads as TGCGCCAGCAGCCAGCCCACCGTGGGGCGGACTGAAGCTTTCTTT. Encoded protein: CASSQPTVGRTEAFF. The genes are TRBV4-1 and TRBJ1-1, with TRBD1 as a possible D gene (5 bases). Trimming pared 3 bases from V and 5 bases from J, leaving 16 bases between. Germline values: CDR1 MGHRA, CDR2 YSYEKL. The CDR3 contains 15 residues.

The chain is built from TRBV9 and TRBJ2-3; D tentatively fits TRBD1 or TRBD2 (6 bases each). This CDR3 spans 18 amino acids. Trimming took off 0 bases at V and 1 base at J, with 18 bases between the two ends. Germline CDR1 is SGDLS and CDR2 is YYNGEE. The DNA of the CDR3 is TGTGCCAGCAGCGTAGAATTTGGAGGGGGTGAGGGCACAGATACGCAGTATTTT. Amino acids: CASSVEFGGGEGTDTQYF.

V and J are TRBV27 and TRBJ1-4; 9 positions match TRBD1. Germline V gene sequence: CDR1 MNHEY, CDR2 SMNVEV (reference sequence). CDR3 length equals 14 residues. V trimming: 6 bases; J trimming: 8 bases; junction bases outside the gene matches: 7. Written as DNA, the CDR3 is TGTGCCAGCAGACAACAGGGGGCTCGCGAAAAACTGTTTTTT. Translated: CASRQQGAREKLFF.

This chain uses TRBV30 with TRBJ1-5; 8 nucleotides agree with TRBD1. Germline V CDR1 and CDR2: GTSNPN, SVGIG (reference sequence). Unmatched junction bases numbered 5, after V lost 1 base and J lost 3 bases. There are 15 residues in the CDR3. DNA of the CDR3: TGTGCCTGGAGTGCAGGACAGGGAAACAATCAGCCCCAGCATTTT. This sequence encodes CAWSAGQGNNQPQHF.

CDR3 in DNA: TGTGCCAGTAGTGGTTATAGTCCCTCCCGCTACACCTTC. Its translation: CASSGYSPSRYTF. V usage is TRBV19 and J usage is TRBJ1-2, with D unclear. CDR1 is LNHDA and CDR2 is SQIVND in the germline V gene (reference sequence). The CDR3 is 13 residues long. V was pared by 5 bases and J by 9 bases, with 16 bases between. The full variable domain, completed using reference TRBV19 and TRBJ1-2, is DGGITQSPKYLFRKEGQNVTLSCEQNLNHDAMYWYRQDPGQGLRLIYYSQIVNDFQKGDIAEGYSVSREKKESFPLTVTSAQKNPTAFYLCASSGYSPSRYTFGSGTRLTVV.

CDR3 amino acids: CASSWTNEKLFF. The CDR3 DNA reads TGTGCCAGCAGCTGGACAAATGAAAAACTGTTTTTT. The chain uses TRBV7-2 and TRBJ1-4, with D maybe TRBD1 (5 bases). V dropped 4 bases and J dropped 5 bases, with 5 bases sitting between them. Germline values: CDR1 SGHTA, CDR2 FQGNSA. CDR3 size: 12 residues.

J is TRBJ1-2 and V is TRBV5-1; no firm D call. The germline gives CDR1 SGHRS, CDR2 YFSETQ. V was shortened by 3 bases and J by 3 bases, with 15 bases between the two germline ends. The CDR3 sequence is 15 residues long. The CDR3 nucleotides read TGCGCCAGCAGCTCCGGACGGCTGACGGACTATGGCTACACCTTC. Its translation is CASSSGRLTDYGYTF.

This clone was observed a single time. This rearrangement joins TRBV11-1 to TRBJ2-2; 11 bases line up with TRBD1. The V gene end was trimmed by 5 bases and the J gene end by 6 bases; junction bases not matched to a gene: 8. In germline, CDR1 is SGHAT, CDR2 FQDESV (reference sequence). The CDR3 loop spans 16 amino acids. The CDR3 is CASSHTGQGVPGELFF. CDR3 sequence (DNA): TGTGCCAGCAGCCACACGGGACAGGGGGTTCCCGGGGAGCTGTTTTTT.

On this clone itself: One junction end does not reproduce the germline sequence, and a read error may be involved. This rearrangement joins TRBV25-1 to TRBJ1-2; D is uncertain. Germline V gene lookup returns CDR1 MGHDK and CDR2 SYGVNS. The CDR3 length is 14 residues. Here the CDR3 DNA reads TGTGCCAGCAGCGAATTGGGTCTATGGGGTGGCTACACCTTC. It encodes CASSELGLWGGYTF.